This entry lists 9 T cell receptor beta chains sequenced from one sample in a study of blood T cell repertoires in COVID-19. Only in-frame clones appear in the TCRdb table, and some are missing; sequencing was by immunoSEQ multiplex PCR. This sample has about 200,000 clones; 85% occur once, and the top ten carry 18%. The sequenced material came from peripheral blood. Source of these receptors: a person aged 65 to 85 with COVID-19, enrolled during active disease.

CDR3 region: CASSIGEGGNSAKNIQYF. The CDR3 DNA is TGTGCCAGTAGTATAGGAGAAGGGGGTAATTCAGCCAAAAACATTCAGTACTTC. The V gene is TRBV19, the J gene TRBJ2-4; D is possibly TRBD1 (6 bases). The V gene's germline CDR1 is LNHDA and CDR2 SQIVND (reference sequence). The CDR3 runs 18 residues. V was cut by 1 base and J by 0 bases, with 16 bases left in between.

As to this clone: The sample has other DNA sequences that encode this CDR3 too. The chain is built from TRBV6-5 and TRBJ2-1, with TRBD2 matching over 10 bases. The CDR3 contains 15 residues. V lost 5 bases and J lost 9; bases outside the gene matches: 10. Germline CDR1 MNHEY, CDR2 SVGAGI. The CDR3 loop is CASSPGLAGAGEQFF. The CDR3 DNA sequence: TGTGCCAGCAGTCCGGGTCTAGCGGGAGCGGGTGAGCAGTTCTTC.

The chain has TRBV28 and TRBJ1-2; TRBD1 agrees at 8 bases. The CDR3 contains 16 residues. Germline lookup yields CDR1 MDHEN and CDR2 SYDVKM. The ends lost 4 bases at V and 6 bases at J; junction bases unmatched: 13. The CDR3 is CASSSAAPTGGDGYTF. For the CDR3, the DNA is TGTGCCAGCAGTTCCGCCGCCCCAACAGGGGGGGATGGCTACACCTTC.

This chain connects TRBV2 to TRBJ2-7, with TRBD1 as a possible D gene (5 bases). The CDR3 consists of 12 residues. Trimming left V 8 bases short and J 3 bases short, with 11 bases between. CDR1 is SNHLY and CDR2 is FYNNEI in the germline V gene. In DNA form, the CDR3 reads TGTGCCAGCTTGGACATCTTCTACGAGCAGTACTTC. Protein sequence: CASLDIFYEQYF.

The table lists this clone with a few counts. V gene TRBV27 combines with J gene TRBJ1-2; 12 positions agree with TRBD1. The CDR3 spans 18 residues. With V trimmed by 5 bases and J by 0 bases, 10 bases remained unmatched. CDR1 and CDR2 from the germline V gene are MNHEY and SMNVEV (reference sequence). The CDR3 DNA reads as TGTGCCAGCAGTCTGGGGGGGACAGGGGGCCCCTCTAACTATGGCTACACCTTC. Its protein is CASSLGGTGGPSNYGYTF.

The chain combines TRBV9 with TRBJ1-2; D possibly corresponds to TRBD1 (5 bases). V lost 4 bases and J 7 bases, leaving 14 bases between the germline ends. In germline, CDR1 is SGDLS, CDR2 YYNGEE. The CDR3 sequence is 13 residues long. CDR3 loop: CASSTPVGGGYTF. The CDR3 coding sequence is TGTGCCAGCAGCACGCCCGTGGGGGGTGGCTACACCTTC.

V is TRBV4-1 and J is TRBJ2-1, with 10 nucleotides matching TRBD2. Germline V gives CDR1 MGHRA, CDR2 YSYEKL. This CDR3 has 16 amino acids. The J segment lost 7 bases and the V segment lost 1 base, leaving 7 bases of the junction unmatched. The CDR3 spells CASSQAVEREGNEQFF. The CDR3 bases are TGCGCCAGCAGCCAAGCCGTTGAGCGGGAGGGTAATGAGCAGTTCTTC.

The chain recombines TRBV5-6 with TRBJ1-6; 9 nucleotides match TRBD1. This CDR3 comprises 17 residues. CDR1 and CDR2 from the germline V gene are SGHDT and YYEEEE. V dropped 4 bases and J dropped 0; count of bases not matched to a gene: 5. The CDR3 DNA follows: TGTGCCAGCAGCGGCGGACAGGGGAGCTCCTATAATTCACCCCTCCACTTT. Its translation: CASSGGQGSSYNSPLHF.

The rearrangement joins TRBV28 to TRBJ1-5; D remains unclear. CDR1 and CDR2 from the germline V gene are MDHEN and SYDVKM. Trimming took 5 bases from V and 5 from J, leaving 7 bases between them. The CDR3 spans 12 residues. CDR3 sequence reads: CASSQEDQPQHF. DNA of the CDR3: TGTGCCAGCAGTCAGGAGGATCAGCCCCAGCATTTT.